These 25 T cell receptor beta chains came from one sample sequenced in a study of blood T cell repertoires in COVID-19. The method was immunoSEQ multiplex PCR; TCRdb's version includes in-frame clones alone and lacks a portion of them. The table has fewer than 200,000 clones, roughly 80% seen once. The source material was PBMCs or T cells enriched from blood (not recorded which). The receptors derive from a man in his fifties who had recovered from COVID-19.

This clone was counted once. CDR3 amino acids: CASSLFQPQHF. CDR3 nucleotides: TGTGCCAGCAGTCTTTTTCAGCCCCAGCATTTT. The V call is TRBV2, the J call TRBJ1-5, with unresolved D. Germline V gene data show CDR1 as SNHLY and CDR2 as FYNNEI. V was clipped by 5 bases and J by 6 bases, with 5 bases between them. The CDR3 is 11 amino acids.

V is TRBV7-3 and J is TRBJ1-5; 9 bases agree with TRBD1. Germline CDR1 SGHTA, CDR2 FQGTGA. The CDR3 has 16 residues. V was clipped by 3 bases and J by 4 bases; unmatched bases: 7. CDR3 DNA sequence: TGTGCCAGCAGCTTCCGGGACAGGGAGATTAATCAGCCCCAGCATTTT. Its protein product is CASSFRDREINQPQHF.

The V and J genes are TRBV10-2 and TRBJ1-6; D gene unclear. The CDR3 loop spans 13 amino acids. Deletions cut 11 bases from V and 7 bases from J, with 15 bases between. Germline CDR1 reads WSHSY; CDR2 reads SAAADI. CDR3: CALQGSGNSPLHF. The CDR3 bases are TGCGCCCTCCAAGGGAGTGGCAATTCACCCCTCCACTTT.

The chain carries TRBV7-9 and TRBJ1-1, with no clear D. This CDR3 is built from 15 residues. Germline lookup yields CDR1 SEHNR and CDR2 FQNEAQ (reference sequence). V shed 5 bases and J shed 4 bases, with 17 bases lying between them. The CDR3 region has the DNA TGTGCCAGCAGCCAACGTACGGGATGGAGCACTGAAGCTTTCTTT. Encoded protein: CASSQRTGWSTEAFF.

The chain links TRBV18 to TRBJ1-2, with TRBD1 as a possible D gene (5 bases). CDR1 and CDR2 from the germline V gene are KGHSH and LQKENI. There are 14 residues in the CDR3. Trimming stripped 0 bases from V and 4 bases from J, with 9 bases between. The CDR3 region is CASSPPEQGYGYTF. The DNA of the CDR3 is TGTGCCAGCTCACCACCGGAGCAGGGCTATGGCTACACCTTC.

This clone was counted a few times. This rearrangement joins TRBV18 to TRBJ1-1; tentative D call: TRBD1 (5 bases). This CDR3 comprises 16 residues. Germline V gene lookup returns CDR1 KGHSH and CDR2 LQKENI. V gave up 6 bases and J gave up 0 bases, with 17 bases separating them. The CDR3 DNA reads as TGTGCCAGCTCCCAAACCTCGACAGCAGTGAACACTGAAGCTTTCTTT. It codes for CASSQTSTAVNTEAFF. The full variable domain, its missing parts supplied by reference TRBV18 and TRBJ1-1, is NAGVMQNPRHLVRRRGQEARLRCSPMKGHSHVYWYRQLPEEGLKFMVYLQKENIIDESGMPKERFSAEFPKEGPSILRIQQVVRGDSAAYFCASSQTSTAVNTEAFFGQGTRLTVV.

This clone was recorded once. The rearrangement joins TRBV14 to TRBJ1-6, with 10 bases aligning to TRBD1. From germline, CDR1 is SGHDN and CDR2 FVKESK. There are 16 residues in the CDR3. Unmatched junction bases numbered 2, after V lost 1 base and J lost 5 bases. DNA for the CDR3: TGTGCCAGCAGCCAAGTCGGGACAGGGGATAATTCACCCCTCCACTTT. It translates to CASSQVGTGDNSPLHF.

This sequence joins TRBV18 and TRBJ1-1; perhaps TRBD1 as D (6 bases). V lost 8 bases, J lost 5 bases, and 18 bases lay in between. The CDR3 length is 14 residues. Germline loops: CDR1 KGHSH, CDR2 LQKENI. The CDR3 loop reads CASKKTGVETEAFF. The CDR3, as DNA: TGTGCCAGCAAAAAGACAGGCGTAGAGACTGAAGCTTTCTTT.

The chain has TRBV7-2 and TRBJ1-5; weak D call: TRBD1 (6 bases). The CDR3 is made up of 13 amino acids. V lost 2 bases to trimming and J lost 7 bases, with 9 bases between them. From germline, CDR1 is SGHTA and CDR2 FQGNSA. CDR3 in amino acids: CASSLRGKQPQHF. Here the CDR3 DNA reads TGTGCCAGCAGCTTAAGGGGGAAGCAGCCCCAGCATTTT.

The rearrangement uses TRBV3-1 (or the pseudogene TRBV3-2) and TRBJ1-1; D possibly corresponds to TRBD1 (5 bases). Germline CDR1 LGHDT, CDR2 YNNKEL (reference sequence). Trimming removed 4 bases from V and 4 bases from J, with 10 bases in between. This CDR3 has 13 amino acids. The CDR3 spells CASSLTGGTEAFF. CDR3 DNA sequence: TGTGCCAGCAGCCTGACGGGGGGCACTGAAGCTTTCTTT.

The gene calls are TRBV7-2 and TRBJ1-1; the D is unclear. The V end was cut by 5 bases, the J end by 4 bases, with 11 bases between. The CDR3 loop spans 13 amino acids. Germline values: CDR1 SGHTA, CDR2 FQGNSA. Here the CDR3 DNA reads TGTGCCAGCAGCGTACATCGGGGCACTGAAGCTTTCTTT. Translation gives CASSVHRGTEAFF.

The V call is TRBV7-9, the J call TRBJ2-1, with D tentatively TRBD1 (5 bases). This CDR3 region has 13 residues. Trimming took off 5 bases at V and 4 bases at J, with 9 bases between the two ends. Germline values: CDR1 SEHNR, CDR2 FQNEAQ (reference sequence). CDR3 nucleotides: TGTGCCAGCAGCCCCGACAGTTACAATGAGCAGTTCTTC. The encoded protein is CASSPDSYNEQFF. Together with reference TRBV7-9 and TRBJ2-1, the CDR3 gives the full variable domain: DTGVSQNPRHKITKRGQNVTFRCDPISEHNRLYWYRQTLGQGPEFLTYFQNEAQLEKSRLLSDRFSAERPKGSFSTLEIQRTEQGDSAMYLCASSPDSYNEQFFGPGTRLTVL.

V is TRBV7-8 and J is TRBJ2-1; 15 bases fit TRBD2. V lost 5 bases, J lost 4 bases, and 6 bases stayed unmatched. CDR1 is SGHVS, CDR2 FQNEAQ, per germline. The CDR3 has 17 residues. DNA for the CDR3: TGTGCCAGCAGCGGGAGGACTAGCGGGGGGGTTTACAATGAGCAGTTCTTC. It codes for CASSGRTSGGVYNEQFF.

The rearrangement links TRBV3-1 (or the pseudogene TRBV3-2) to TRBJ2-7, with TRBD1 matching over 7 bases. The CDR3 extends over 15 amino acids. The V gene end was trimmed by 4 bases and the J gene end by 4 bases; junction bases not matched to a gene: 10. Germline V CDR1 and CDR2: LGHDT, YNNKEL (reference sequence). In nucleotides, the CDR3 is TGTGCCAGCAGCCCACGACAGGGACGGTGGTACGAGCAGTACTTC. Its protein is CASSPRQGRWYEQYF.

CDR3 loop: CASSPRTPSGGTGELFF. The DNA of the CDR3 is TGCGCCAGCAGCCCACGTACCCCTAGCGGGGGAACCGGGGAGCTGTTTTTT. V and J are TRBV5-1 and TRBJ2-2; TRBD2 aligns across 10 bases. The V gene end was trimmed by 4 bases and the J gene end by 5 bases; junction bases not matched to a gene: 11. Germline CDR1 is SGHRS and CDR2 is YFSETQ. The CDR3 is 17 residues long.

This chain links TRBV3-1 (or the pseudogene TRBV3-2) with TRBJ2-2, with no clear D. The CDR3 is made up of 16 amino acids. Trimming left V 4 bases short and J 5 bases short, with 17 bases between. The germline V gene encodes CDR1 LGHDT and CDR2 YNNKEL (reference sequence). The CDR3 protein is CASSLRRLGSTGELFF. The CDR3 nucleotides are TGTGCCAGCAGCCTCCGACGACTCGGGTCTACCGGGGAGCTGTTTTTT.

The chain couples TRBV5-1 to TRBJ1-6, with D unresolved. Germline V lookup: CDR1 SGHRS, CDR2 YFSETQ. Between the trimmed V and J ends, which lost 5 bases and 5 bases, there was a span of 14 bases. This CDR3 is 15 amino acids long. CDR3 DNA: TGCGCCAGCAGAGGTCTTGAGAGGGATAATTCACCCCTCCACTTT. This sequence encodes CASRGLERDNSPLHF. The whole variable domain, remainder taken from reference TRBV5-1 and TRBJ1-6, is KAGVTQTPRYLIKTRGQQVTLSCSPISGHRSVSWYQQTPGQGLQFLFEYFSETQRNKGNFPGRFSGRQFSNSRSEMNVSTLELGDSALYLCASRGLERDNSPLHFGNGTRLTVT.

The V and J genes are TRBV6-2 or TRBV6-3 and TRBJ1-5; D is unclear. Germline CDR1 and CDR2: MNHEY and SVGEGT. The CDR3 covers 17 residues. V was trimmed by 7 bases and J by 0 bases, leaving 19 bases between them. The chain's CDR3 is CASTPPVGAYSNQPQHF. In DNA form, the CDR3 reads TGTGCCAGCACCCCCCCTGTTGGAGCCTATAGCAATCAGCCCCAGCATTTT.

CDR3: CASSLTGTGNTIYF. Here the CDR3 DNA reads TGTGCCAGCAGTCTCACAGGGACTGGAAACACCATATATTTT. This rearrangement joins TRBV6-6 to TRBJ1-3; possibly TRBD1 for D (6 bases). The CDR3 consists of 14 residues. V was shortened by 5 bases and J by 2 bases, with 10 bases between the two germline ends. Germline V gene lookup returns CDR1 MNHNY and CDR2 SVGAGI (reference sequence).

The chain recombines TRBV10-2 with TRBJ2-7; TRBD1 is a possible D gene (5 bases). The CDR3 covers 13 residues. The V gene's germline CDR1 is WSHSY and CDR2 SAAADI. Trimming took off 2 bases at V and 3 bases at J, with 8 bases between the two ends. The CDR3 DNA is TGCGCCAGCAGTGAGGCAGGGAACTACGAGCAGTACTTC. Protein: CASSEAGNYEQYF.

The J gene is TRBJ2-1, the V gene TRBV11-2; TRBD2 aligns across 7 bases. The ends lost 1 base at V and 4 bases at J; junction bases unmatched: 7. Germline V gives CDR1 SGHAT, CDR2 FQNNGV. This CDR3 has 16 amino acids. The CDR3 nucleotides are TGTGCCAGCAGCTTAGGGCTCGCGGGGGTTTACAATGAGCAGTTCTTC. This gives the protein CASSLGLAGVYNEQFF.

The J gene is TRBJ2-5, the V gene TRBV28; D perhaps matches TRBD1 (5 bases). The CDR3 sequence is 15 residues long. Germline CDR1 MDHEN, CDR2 SYDVKM. Trimming took 1 base from V and 4 from J, leaving 13 bases between them. CDR3 region: CASSLLGRDRETQYF. The CDR3 nucleotides are TGTGCCAGCAGTTTATTGGGGCGCGATCGAGAGACCCAGTACTTC.

The chain is built from TRBV2 and TRBJ1-1, with TRBD1 matching 7 bases. The germline V gene has CDR1 SNHLY and CDR2 FYNNEI. CDR3 size: 15 residues. With 3 bases clipped from V and 1 base from J, the junction kept 5 bases outside the gene matches. This chain's CDR3 is CASSEEGQKNTEAFF. The CDR3 DNA reads as TGTGCCAGCAGTGAGGAGGGACAGAAGAACACTGAAGCTTTCTTT.

This chain uses TRBV3-1 (or the pseudogene TRBV3-2) with TRBJ1-4; 10 bases map to TRBD1. V lost 0 bases, J lost 8 bases, and 6 bases stayed unmatched. The CDR3 contains 16 residues. Germline loops: CDR1 LGHDT, CDR2 YNNKEL (reference sequence). The CDR3 reads CASSQDGDRGFEKLFF. DNA of the CDR3: TGTGCCAGCAGCCAAGACGGGGACAGGGGATTCGAAAAACTGTTTTTT.

This clone was recorded only once. The chain combines TRBV7-9 with TRBJ2-1, with D maybe TRBD1 (5 bases). This CDR3 is built from 16 residues. V was clipped by 1 base and J by 10 bases, with 20 bases between them. Germline lookup yields CDR1 SEHNR and CDR2 FQNEAQ (reference sequence). Here the CDR3 reads CASSLGAGSLREEQFF. CDR3 bases: TGTGCCAGCAGCTTAGGGGCAGGGTCCCTCCGCGAGGAGCAGTTCTTC.